This note documents a single TCR beta chain sequence. The sample comes from a study of T cell changes during pregnancy in multiple sclerosis. TCRdb keeps only in-frame clones here, not all; method: immunoSEQ multiplex PCR. The data show tens of thousands of clones, 70% to 90% seen once. The specimen was CD8+ T cells from peripheral blood mononuclear cells, collected before pregnancy. The TCR originated in a female donor with multiple sclerosis, enrolled in a pregnancy study.

The CDR3 coding sequence is TGCGCCAGCAGCCTGGGACAGGGGGCCGTTTTAGATACGCAGTATTTT. The encoded protein is CASSLGQGAVLDTQYF. J is TRBJ2-3 and V is TRBV4-1; 12 bases fit TRBD1. The CDR3 loop spans 16 amino acids. The J segment lost 5 bases and the V segment lost 4 bases, leaving 7 bases of the junction unmatched. Germline V gene data show CDR1 as MGHRA and CDR2 as YSYEKL.